The 15 T cell receptor beta chains in this list originate from one sample, sequenced in a study of CD8+CD57+ T cells in acquired aplastic anemia. CDR3 and TCR beta VDJ profiling relied on genomic DNA as the template. TCRdb reanalysed the reads using MiXCR and keeps one entry per CDR3 protein. The profile covers 100,000 to 150,000 distinct CDR3 sequences, with about 46% appearing a single time and about 2.5% taken by the ten largest. The sample consisted of sorted CD4+, CD8+, or CD8+CD57+ T cells (not recorded which) from PBMCs. Every receptor here comes from a human donor in good health, serving as a control.

This clonotype has at least ten counts. The chain recombines TRBV18 with TRBJ1-2; the D is unclear. Trimming took off 0 bases at V and 3 bases at J, with 11 bases between the two ends. CDR1 and CDR2 (germline): KGHSH, LQKENI. The CDR3 spans 15 residues. CDR3 sequence (DNA): TGTGCCAGCTCACCACCCCCAAACAGACACTATGGCTACACCTTC. Residues: CASSPPPNRHYGYTF.

In this sample, this clonotype turned up many times. J is TRBJ2-3 and V is TRBV11-3; 9 bases are a match to TRBD2. CDR3 size: 16 residues. V lost 2 bases and J lost 2; bases outside the gene matches: 5. The germline V gene encodes CDR1 SGHNT and CDR2 YENEEA. The CDR3 protein is CASSLSRGGPTDTQYF. CDR3 coding DNA: TGTGCCAGCAGCTTATCGCGGGGGGGCCCCACAGATACGCAGTATTTT.

The V gene is TRBV10-3, the J gene TRBJ1-2; the D is unclear. The CDR3 is made up of 12 amino acids. Germline CDR1 ENHRY, CDR2 SYGVKD. V dropped 3 bases and J dropped 3 bases, with 5 bases sitting between them. In nucleotides, the CDR3 is TGTGCCATCAGTGATACAGACTATGGCTACACCTTC. The encoded protein is CAISDTDYGYTF.

The chain carries TRBV7-9 and TRBJ2-3; 7 bases line up with TRBD1. Germline assignment: CDR1 SEHNR and CDR2 FQNEAQ (reference sequence). The CDR3 covers 13 residues. V was clipped by 4 bases and J by 4 bases; unmatched bases: 2. The CDR3 loop is CASSSRGPDTQYF. The CDR3 bases are TGTGCCAGCAGCTCTAGGGGGCCAGATACGCAGTATTTT. The entire variable domain, with the rest obtained from reference TRBV7-9 and TRBJ2-3, is as follows: DTGVSQNPRHKITKRGQNVTFRCDPISEHNRLYWYRQTLGQGPEFLTYFQNEAQLEKSRLLSDRFSAERPKGSFSTLEIQRTEQGDSAMYLCASSSRGPDTQYFGPGTRLTVL.

By proportion, this clonotype is medium-sized (0.01 to 0.1%). The chain uses TRBV2 and TRBJ2-7; TRBD1 matches at 7 bases. The CDR3 contains 14 residues. CDR1 SNHLY and CDR2 FYNNEI come from the germline V gene. The V and J ends lost 6 bases and 1 base, in that order; junction bases with no gene match: 6. CDR3 sequence (DNA): TGTGCCAGCAGCGAACAGGGACAGTCCTACGAGCAGTACTTC. This gives the protein CASSEQGQSYEQYF.

The rearrangement joins TRBV7-8 to TRBJ1-2, with D unresolved. There are 13 residues in the CDR3. The V gene lost 2 bases and the J gene lost 8 bases, with 12 bases spanning the gap. Germline assignment: CDR1 SGHVS and CDR2 FQNEAQ. The CDR3 DNA reads TGTGCCAGCAGCTTATCCGTAGCGGGGGGCTACACCTTC. This encodes CASSLSVAGGYTF.

This chain links TRBV4-2 with TRBJ1-1, with D tentatively TRBD1 (5 bases). The CDR3 is 13 amino acids. V was cut by 0 bases and J by 8 bases, with 10 bases left in between. The germline CDR1 and CDR2 sequences are LGHNA and YNFKEQ. The CDR3 sequence: CASSQDMRQEAFF. The DNA of the CDR3 is TGTGCCAGCAGCCAAGATATGAGACAGGAAGCTTTCTTT.

The chain has TRBV7-8 and TRBJ2-5; the match to TRBD2 covers 8 bases. This CDR3 is 16 amino acids long. V shed 5 bases, J shed 6 bases, and the junction held 14 bases outside the gene matches. Germline V gene sequence: CDR1 SGHVS, CDR2 FQNEAQ. The CDR3 sequence: CASSAHGGGLIKTQYF. For the CDR3, the DNA is TGTGCCAGCAGCGCCCACGGGGGGGGGTTGATTAAGACCCAGTACTTC.

This clonotype was detected ten times or more. The gene calls are TRBV7-2 and TRBJ1-6; D remains unclear. Trimming took 11 bases from V and 0 from J, leaving 17 bases between them. Germline CDR1 reads SGHTA; CDR2 reads FQGNSA. The CDR3 totals 16 residues. The CDR3 is CAATGQASSYNSPLHF. In DNA, the CDR3 is TGTGCCGCTACGGGCCAGGCGAGCTCCTATAATTCACCCCTCCACTTT.

V usage is TRBV10-1 and J usage is TRBJ1-6, with D possibly matching TRBD1 (5 bases). The germline V gene has CDR1 WNHNN and CDR2 SYGVQD (reference sequence). The CDR3 is 13 amino acids. V shed 2 bases and J shed 7 bases, with 6 bases lying between them. CDR3 loop: CASSEQGNSPLHF. CDR3 nucleotide sequence: TGCGCCAGCAGTGAGCAGGGAAATTCACCCCTCCACTTT.

This clonotype was seen only a few times. A much larger clone differs by one base, so this may be a read error. This chain connects TRBV11-2 to TRBJ2-5, with a tentative D call TRBD2 (5 bases). Germline V gene lookup returns CDR1 SGHAT and CDR2 FQNNGV. The CDR3 covers 16 residues. The CDR3 region is CVSSLVGGLYQETQYF. CDR3 sequence (DNA): TGTGTCAGCAGCTTAGTCGGTGGACTGTACCAAGAGACCCAGTACTTC.

Turning to this clonotype: It may be a read error: a sequence one base away is much more abundant. Since the CDR3 does not end with the conserved phenylalanine or tryptophan, this likely comes from a read error. This chain connects TRBV11-2 to TRBJ2-2, with 11 positions matching TRBD2. V trimming: 5 bases; J trimming: 6 bases; junction bases outside the gene matches: 8. The CDR3 is 16 residues long. Germline lookup yields CDR1 SGHAT and CDR2 FQNNGV. The DNA for the CDR3 is TGTGCCAGCAGCATTCTAGCGGGGGGTGGTTCCGGGGAGCTGTTTCTT. This sequence encodes CASSILAGGGSGELFL.

This clonotype was seen repeatedly, ten times or more. This chain uses TRBV20-1 with TRBJ2-3, with D possibly called TRBD1 or TRBD2 (5 bases each). Per the germline V gene, CDR1 is DFQATT and CDR2 is SNEGSKA (reference sequence). This CDR3 region has 13 residues. In nucleotides, the CDR3 is TGCTCTATAGAGCCGGAGAGGGGAGATACGCAGTATTTT. Translation: CSIEPERGDTQYF.

The chain employs TRBV7-9 and TRBJ2-2; D not resolved. Trimming removed 2 bases at V and 4 bases at J, with 14 bases between. Germline CDR1 reads SEHNR; CDR2 reads FQNEAQ (reference sequence). The CDR3 covers 16 residues. For the CDR3, the DNA is TGTGCCAGCAGCTTATCTCGGGTAGCTGGCACCGGGGAGCTGTTTTTT. Encoded protein: CASSLSRVAGTGELFF.

The rearrangement links TRBV19 to TRBJ2-3; the match to TRBD2 covers 7 bases. Germline assignment: CDR1 LNHDA and CDR2 SQIVND (reference sequence). The CDR3 length is 16 residues. With 7 bases clipped from V and 0 bases from J, the junction kept 10 bases outside the gene matches. Here the CDR3 DNA reads TGTGCCAGTACGCTAGGAGGGAGGGCTAGCACAGATACGCAGTATTTT. It yields the protein CASTLGGRASTDTQYF.